This T cell receptor beta chain comes out of a study of blood T cell repertoires in COVID-19. Across the study: Spain, Italy and the United States supplied samples that represented acute and convalescent COVID-19.

Here immunoSEQ multiplex PCR was the method, and the copy in TCRdb shows in-frame clones only, minus some. The table includes roughly 69,000 clones, roughly 80% detected once. V lost 4 bases and J 0 bases, leaving 8 bases between the germline ends. The CDR3 loop spans 14 amino acids. From germline, CDR1 is SGHRS and CDR2 YFSETQ. The clonotype comes from a man in his fifties or sixties with COVID-19, enrolled during active disease. The chain uses TRBV5-1 and TRBJ1-3; D remains ambiguous. Material for sequencing was peripheral blood. CDR3 DNA sequence: TGCGCCAGCAGCGACTTGACCTCTGGAAACACCATATATTTT. This sequence encodes CASSDLTSGNTIYF.